This TCR beta chain was captured by sequencing in a study of CD8+CD57+ T cells in acquired aplastic anemia. Across the study: Healthy-donor CD4+ cells averaged approximately 11 million reads. Findings and limits, study-wide: Significant differences in CD8+ Simpson's diversity were not observed between patients and controls.

Investigators profiled TCR beta VDJ and CDR3 from genomic DNA template. Each CDR3 protein gets one entry after TCRdb re-called the reads with MiXCR. The data contain over 200,000 distinct CDR3 sequences, 60% to 65% of them singletons. A few counts support this clonotype. Its antigen is currently unknown. Sequences were obtained from sorted CD4+, CD8+, or CD8+CD57+ T cells (not recorded which) from PBMCs. This sequence was found in a human donor in good health.

The CDR3 is CASSSNLGNQPQHF. CDR3 sequence (DNA): TGTGCCAGCAGCTCTAACCTGGGCAATCAGCCCCAGCATTTT. V and J are TRBV7-2 and TRBJ1-5; D gene uncertain. This CDR3 is built from 14 residues. Germline V gives CDR1 SGHTA, CDR2 FQGNSA. V was cut by 4 bases and J by 2 bases, with 9 bases left in between. Variable domain in full (rest from reference TRBV7-2 and TRBJ1-5): GAGVSQSPSNKVTEKGKDVELRCDPISGHTALYWYRQSLGQGLEFLIYFQGNSAPDKSGLPSDRFSAERTGGSVSTLTIQRTQQEDSAVYLCASSSNLGNQPQHFGDGTRLSIL.